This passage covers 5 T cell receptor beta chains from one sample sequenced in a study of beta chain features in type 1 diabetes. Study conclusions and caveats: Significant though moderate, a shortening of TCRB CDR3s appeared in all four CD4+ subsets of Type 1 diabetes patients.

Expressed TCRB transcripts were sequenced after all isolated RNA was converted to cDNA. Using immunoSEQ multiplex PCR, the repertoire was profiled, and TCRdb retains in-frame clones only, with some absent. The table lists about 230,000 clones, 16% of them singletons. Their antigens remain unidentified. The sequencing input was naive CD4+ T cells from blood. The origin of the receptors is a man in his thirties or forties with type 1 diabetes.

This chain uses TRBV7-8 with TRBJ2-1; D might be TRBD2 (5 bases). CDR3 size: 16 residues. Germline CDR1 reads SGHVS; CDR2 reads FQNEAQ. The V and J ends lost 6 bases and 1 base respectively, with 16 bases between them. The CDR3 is CASSDQSGLSYNEQFF. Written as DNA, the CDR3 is TGTGCCAGCAGTGACCAGAGCGGACTTTCCTACAATGAGCAGTTCTTC.

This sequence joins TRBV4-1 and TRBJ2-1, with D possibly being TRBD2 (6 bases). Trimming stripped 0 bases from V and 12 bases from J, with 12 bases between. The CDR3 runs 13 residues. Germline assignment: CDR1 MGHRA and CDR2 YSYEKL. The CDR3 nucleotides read TGCGCCAGCAGCCAAGATGCGGGGTTCTGGCAGTTCTTC. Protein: CASSQDAGFWQFF.

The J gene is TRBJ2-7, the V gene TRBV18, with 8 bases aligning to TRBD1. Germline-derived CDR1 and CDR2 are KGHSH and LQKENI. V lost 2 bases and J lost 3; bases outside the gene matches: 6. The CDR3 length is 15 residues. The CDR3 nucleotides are TGTGCCAGCTCACCAACGACAGGGGCAGGCTACGAGCAGTACTTC. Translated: CASSPTTGAGYEQYF.

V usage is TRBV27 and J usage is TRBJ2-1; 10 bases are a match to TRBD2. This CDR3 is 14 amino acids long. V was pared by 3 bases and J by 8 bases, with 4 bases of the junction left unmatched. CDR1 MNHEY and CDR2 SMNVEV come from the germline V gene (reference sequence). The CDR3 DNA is TGTGCCAGCAGTTTGCCTAGCGGGAGAGATGAGCAGTTCTTC. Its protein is CASSLPSGRDEQFF.

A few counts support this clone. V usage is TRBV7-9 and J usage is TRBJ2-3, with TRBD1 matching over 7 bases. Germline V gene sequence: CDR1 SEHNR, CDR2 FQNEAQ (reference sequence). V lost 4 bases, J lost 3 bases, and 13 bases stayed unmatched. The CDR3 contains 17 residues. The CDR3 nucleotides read TGTGCCAGCAGCTCCAACTCAGACAGGGAAGTGACAGATACGCAGTATTTT. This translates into CASSSNSDREVTDTQYF.